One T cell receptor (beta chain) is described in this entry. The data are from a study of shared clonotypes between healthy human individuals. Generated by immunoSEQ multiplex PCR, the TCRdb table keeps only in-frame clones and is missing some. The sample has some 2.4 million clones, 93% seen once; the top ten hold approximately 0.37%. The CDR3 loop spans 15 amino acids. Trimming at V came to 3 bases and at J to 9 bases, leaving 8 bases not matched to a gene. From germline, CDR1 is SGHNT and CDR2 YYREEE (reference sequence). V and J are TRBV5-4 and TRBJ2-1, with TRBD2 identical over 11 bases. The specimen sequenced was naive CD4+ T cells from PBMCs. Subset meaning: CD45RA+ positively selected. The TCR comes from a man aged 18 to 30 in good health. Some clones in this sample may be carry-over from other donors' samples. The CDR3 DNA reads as TGTGCCAGCAGCTCTACTAGCGGGAGATGGGGTGAGCAGTTCTTC. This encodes CASSSTSGRWGEQFF.